This record covers a single T cell receptor (beta chain). What antigen it recognizes has not been identified. From each donor, a roughly 2.3 ml peripheral blood sample was collected into PAXgene tubes and stored at -80 degrees C. Without T cell sorting, total RNA was isolated from whole blood using the PAXgene blood miRNA kit on an automated QIAcube. Peripheral blood from monozygotic twin pairs, either concordant or discordant for inflammatory bowel disease, underwent deep TCRalpha and TCRbeta repertoire profiling that used unique molecular barcoding. Smoking habits were recorded for all twin pairs, and individuals were classified as current, former or never smokers. The method was 5' RACE. For each TCR library, 3,500 to 4,000 ng of total RNA was used. For each sample, cDNA was synthesized in eight separate reactions using SMARTScribe reverse transcriptase. During cDNA synthesis, template switching introduced unique molecular identifiers that contained a 6-nucleotide sample barcode. Two nested PCRs of approximately 16 and 10 cycles amplified the TCRalpha and TCRbeta cDNA, and bead purification followed each PCR. Before amplification, the cDNA was both treated with uracil DNA-glycosylase and purified with the QIAquick PCR purification kit. In the second PCR, Illumina TruSeq-compatible adapters and sample-specific barcodes were added. Library quality and concentration were assessed using TapeStation and Qubit, and roughly 5.5 ng of each library was pooled. Sequencing of pooled libraries was carried out on an Illumina HiSeq2500 single-index Rapid Run using 2 x 100 bp reads and custom sequencing primers. In the authors' own workflow: UMI-based consensus assembly with MiGEC version 1.2.6 was used to correct PCR and sequencing errors. MiXCR version 2.1.1 was used to carry out V(D)J alignment, clonotype assembly and CDR3 extraction. Gene usage, clonotype sharing and MAIT/NKT TCR abundance were normalised by analysing the top 1000, 10 000 and 20 000 clonotypes per sample. Diversity was computed as the inverse Simpson index with the vegan R package after downsampling to 27 000 UMIs. Paired Mann-Whitney U tests were applied to discordant twin pairs, and Benjamini-Hochberg correction was used for multiple testing. TCRdb reprocessed the reads, and each CDR3 protein sequence is entered once, without DNA. The V and J calls were determined by TCRdb, not by the authors. The table kept for this sample lists around 150,000 distinct CDR3 sequences. Around 2.8% of the sample rests with the top ten.

These data originate in a study of monozygotic twins with inflammatory bowel disease (dated by TCRdb to the late 2010s). Broadly, across the study: The full study comprised around 28 monozygotic twin pairs: nine German pairs (four IBD-concordant, five IBD-discordant) and 19 IBD-discordant Danish pairs. The search for disease-associated traits relied mainly on comparing IBD patients with their genetically identical healthy co-twins within discordant pairs. Each individual had, on average, about 151 000 unique TCRalpha sequences and 181 000 unique TCRbeta sequences available for analysis.

The investigation overall reported the following: No single strong signal or clonotype linked to IBD turned up in the results, so the idea that one exists was not supported. Different T cell subtypes could not be distinguished in the analysis. Fewer clonotypes were shared with other individuals by IBD patients than by healthy twins, most markedly in patients showing signs of disease activity. Background noise and inter-individual variability may have been introduced into the repertoires by the differing immunosuppressive treatments among patients. IBD patients had lower TCRbeta repertoire diversity, measured by the inverse Simpson index, than their healthy co-twins. Repertoire similarity did not differ between concordant and discordant twins, which could be due to limited statistical power.

The CDR3 has 14 amino acids, counting the end cysteine and phenylalanine. The protein alone is recorded here. CDR1 and CDR2 were assigned from the germline V gene as SGHTA and FQGTGA. The chain is assembled from TRBV7-3 and TRBJ2-2; no DNA is available, so the TRBD2 call from TCRdb remains unchecked. The sequence came from a human donor with ulcerative colitis or Crohn's disease, or a healthy co-twin of an affected twin (not recorded which). Material: blood. The CDR3 loop reads CATASLASGGELFF.